This note documents a single T cell receptor beta chain sequence. Its antigen is as yet unknown. Data came from immunoSEQ multiplex PCR; TCRdb stores just in-frame clones and leaves some out. This sample has tens of thousands of clones, with around nine tenths found just once. Excluded were patients having autoimmune disease history or systemic immunosuppression. Blood sampling took place at baseline, cycle 4 day 1, and cycle 7 day 1. The data derive from a study of OX40 agonist ivuxolimab in advanced cancers. Study-level results: Antigen specificity was not determined for the expanded peripheral T cells.

CDR3 size: 10 residues. Trimming cost V 5 bases and J 6 bases, with 2 bases left between them. Per germline, CDR1 SEHNR and CDR2 FQNEAQ (reference sequence). V and J are TRBV7-9 and TRBJ2-1; D unclear. Sample: CD4+ or CD8+ T cells sorted from blood, taken in a trial of the OX40 agonist ivuxolimab. The TCR comes from an adult with an advanced solid tumor such as melanoma, head and neck, liver or kidney cancer. For the CDR3, the DNA is TGTGCCAGCAGCCCCAATGAGCAGTTCTTC. Translation gives CASSPNEQFF.